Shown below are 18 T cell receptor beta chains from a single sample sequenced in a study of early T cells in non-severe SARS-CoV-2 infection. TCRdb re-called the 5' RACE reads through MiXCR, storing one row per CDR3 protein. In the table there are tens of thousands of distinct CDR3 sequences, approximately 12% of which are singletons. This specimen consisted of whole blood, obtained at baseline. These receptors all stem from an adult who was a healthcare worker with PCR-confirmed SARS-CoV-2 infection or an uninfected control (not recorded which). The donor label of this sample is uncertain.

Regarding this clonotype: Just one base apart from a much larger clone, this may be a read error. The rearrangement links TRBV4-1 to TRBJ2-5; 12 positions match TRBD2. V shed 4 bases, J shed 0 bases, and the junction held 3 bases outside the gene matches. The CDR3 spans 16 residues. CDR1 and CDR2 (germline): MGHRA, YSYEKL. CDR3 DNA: TGCGCCAGCAGCCCGCGGACTAGCGGGGACCAAGAGACCCAGTACTTC. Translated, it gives CASSPRTSGDQETQYF.

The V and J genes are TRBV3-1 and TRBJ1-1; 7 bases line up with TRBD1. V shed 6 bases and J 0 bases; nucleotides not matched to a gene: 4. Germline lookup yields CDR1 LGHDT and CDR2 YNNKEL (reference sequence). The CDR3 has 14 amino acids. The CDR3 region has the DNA TGTGCCAGCAGGCCGGGACAGATGAACACTGAAGCTTTCTTT. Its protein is CASRPGQMNTEAFF.

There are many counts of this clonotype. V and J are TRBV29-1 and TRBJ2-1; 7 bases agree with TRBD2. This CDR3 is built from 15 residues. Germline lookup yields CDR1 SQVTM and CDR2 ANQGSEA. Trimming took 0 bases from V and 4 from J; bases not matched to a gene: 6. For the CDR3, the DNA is TGCAGCGTTGAAGATCAGGAGCGGGGATACAATGAGCAGTTCTTC. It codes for CSVEDQERGYNEQFF.

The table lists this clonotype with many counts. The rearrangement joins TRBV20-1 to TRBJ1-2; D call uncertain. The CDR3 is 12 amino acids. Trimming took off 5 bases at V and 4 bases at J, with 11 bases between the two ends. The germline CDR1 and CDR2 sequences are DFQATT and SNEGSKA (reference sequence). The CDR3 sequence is CSAPPDRYGYTF. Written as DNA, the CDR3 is TGCAGTGCTCCCCCTGACCGCTATGGCTACACCTTC.

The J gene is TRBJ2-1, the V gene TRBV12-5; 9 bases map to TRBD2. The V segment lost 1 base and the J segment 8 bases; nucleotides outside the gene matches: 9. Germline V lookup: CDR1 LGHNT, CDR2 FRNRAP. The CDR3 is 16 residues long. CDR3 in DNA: TGTGCTAGTGGTTTGGCCCGTGGACTAGCGTCCCATGAGCAGTTCTTC. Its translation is CASGLARGLASHEQFF.

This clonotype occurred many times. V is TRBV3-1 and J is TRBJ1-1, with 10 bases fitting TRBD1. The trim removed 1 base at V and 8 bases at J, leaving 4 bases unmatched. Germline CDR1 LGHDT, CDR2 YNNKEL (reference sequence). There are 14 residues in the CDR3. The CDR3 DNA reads TGTGCCAGCAGCCAAGGGACAGGGGGAACGGAAGCTTTCTTT. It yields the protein CASSQGTGGTEAFF.

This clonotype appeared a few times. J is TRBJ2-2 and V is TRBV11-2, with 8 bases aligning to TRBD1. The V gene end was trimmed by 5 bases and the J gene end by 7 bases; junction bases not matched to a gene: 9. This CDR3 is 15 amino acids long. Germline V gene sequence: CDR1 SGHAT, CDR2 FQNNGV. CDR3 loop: CASSLRYRGSGELFF. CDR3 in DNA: TGTGCCAGCAGCCTCCGATACAGGGGGAGCGGGGAGCTGTTTTTT.

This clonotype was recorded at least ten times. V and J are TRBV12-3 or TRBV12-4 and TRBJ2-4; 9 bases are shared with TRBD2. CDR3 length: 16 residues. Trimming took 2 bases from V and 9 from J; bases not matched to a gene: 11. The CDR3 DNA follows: TGTGCCAGCAGTTTATCTAGCGGGGCGGGGCGGAGCATTCAGTACTTC. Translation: CASSLSSGAGRSIQYF.

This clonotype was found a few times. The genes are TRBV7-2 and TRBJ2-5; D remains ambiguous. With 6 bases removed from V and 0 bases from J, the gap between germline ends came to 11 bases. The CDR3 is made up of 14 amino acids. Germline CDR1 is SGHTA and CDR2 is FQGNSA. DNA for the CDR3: TGTGCCAGCAGTTACCCTAGGTACCAAGAGACCCAGTACTTC. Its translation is CASSYPRYQETQYF.

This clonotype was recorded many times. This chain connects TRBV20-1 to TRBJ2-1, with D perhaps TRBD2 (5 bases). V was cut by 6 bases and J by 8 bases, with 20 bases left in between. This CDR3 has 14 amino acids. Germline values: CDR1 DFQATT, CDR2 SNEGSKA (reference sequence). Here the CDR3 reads CSAQRGRPLDEQFF. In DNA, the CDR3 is TGCAGTGCCCAGCGAGGGCGGCCTTTGGATGAGCAGTTCTTC.

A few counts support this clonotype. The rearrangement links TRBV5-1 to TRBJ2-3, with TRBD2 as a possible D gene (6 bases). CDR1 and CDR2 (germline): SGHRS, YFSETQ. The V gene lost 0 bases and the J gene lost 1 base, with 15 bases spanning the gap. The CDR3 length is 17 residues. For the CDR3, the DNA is TGCGCCAGCAGCTTGGAATTGTCGGGGGTGGGCACAGATACGCAGTATTTT. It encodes CASSLELSGVGTDTQYF. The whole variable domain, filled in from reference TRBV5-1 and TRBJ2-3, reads KAGVTQTPRYLIKTRGQQVTLSCSPISGHRSVSWYQQTPGQGLQFLFEYFSETQRNKGNFPGRFSGRQFSNSRSEMNVSTLELGDSALYLCASSLELSGVGTDTQYFGPGTRLTVL.

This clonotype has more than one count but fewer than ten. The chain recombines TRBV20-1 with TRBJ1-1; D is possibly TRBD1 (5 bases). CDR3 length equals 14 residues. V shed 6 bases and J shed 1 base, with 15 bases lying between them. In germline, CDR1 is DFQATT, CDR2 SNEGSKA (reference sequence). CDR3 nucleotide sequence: TGCAGTGCGGAAAGGGGAAACACGAACACTGAAGCTTTCTTT. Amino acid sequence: CSAERGNTNTEAFF.

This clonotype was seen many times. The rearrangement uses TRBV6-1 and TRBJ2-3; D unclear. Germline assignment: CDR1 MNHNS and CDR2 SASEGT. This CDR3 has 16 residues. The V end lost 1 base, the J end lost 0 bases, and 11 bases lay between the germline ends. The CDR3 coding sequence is TGTGCCAGCAGTGAAGTTTTTACAACTAGCACAGATACGCAGTATTTT. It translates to CASSEVFTTSTDTQYF.

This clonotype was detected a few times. CDR3 sequence: CASSLPHGVRVADTQYF. The CDR3 DNA reads TGTGCCAGCAGCTTACCCCATGGGGTGCGGGTGGCAGATACGCAGTATTTT. V is TRBV7-8 and J is TRBJ2-3, with a tentative D call TRBD2 (5 bases). Trimming left V 2 bases short and J 4 bases short, with 19 bases between. The CDR3 is 17 amino acids. The V gene's germline CDR1 is SGHVS and CDR2 FQNEAQ.

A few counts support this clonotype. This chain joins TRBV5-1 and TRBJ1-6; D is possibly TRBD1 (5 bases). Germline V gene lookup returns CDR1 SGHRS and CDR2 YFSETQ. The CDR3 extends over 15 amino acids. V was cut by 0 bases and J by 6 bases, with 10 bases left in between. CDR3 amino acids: CASSLAHGGNSPLHF. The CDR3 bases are TGCGCCAGCAGCTTGGCCCACGGGGGTAATTCACCCCTCCACTTT.

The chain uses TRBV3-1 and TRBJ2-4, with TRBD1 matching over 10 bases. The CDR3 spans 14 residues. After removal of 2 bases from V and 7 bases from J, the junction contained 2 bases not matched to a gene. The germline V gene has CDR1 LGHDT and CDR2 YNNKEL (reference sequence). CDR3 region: CASSQTDRGNIQYF. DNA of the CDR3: TGTGCCAGCAGCCAAACGGACAGGGGGAACATTCAGTACTTC.

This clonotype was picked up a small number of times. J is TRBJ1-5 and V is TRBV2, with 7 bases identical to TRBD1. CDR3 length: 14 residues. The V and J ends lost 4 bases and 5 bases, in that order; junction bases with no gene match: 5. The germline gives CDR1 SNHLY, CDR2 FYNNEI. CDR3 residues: CASSVRQGHQPQHF. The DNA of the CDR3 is TGTGCCAGCAGTGTTAGACAGGGTCATCAGCCCCAGCATTTT.

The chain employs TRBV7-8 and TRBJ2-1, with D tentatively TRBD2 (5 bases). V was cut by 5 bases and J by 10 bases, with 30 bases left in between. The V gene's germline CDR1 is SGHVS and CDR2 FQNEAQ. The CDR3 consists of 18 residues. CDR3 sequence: CASSPITREQRRPREQFF. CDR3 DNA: TGTGCCAGCAGCCCGATCACAAGGGAACAACGGAGGCCTAGGGAGCAGTTCTTC.